Here is one TCR beta chain with its context. CDR1 and CDR2 (germline): SGDLS, YYNGEE. CDR3 length: 16 residues. These data are taken from a study of monozygotic twins with inflammatory bowel disease. Each CDR3 protein gets one entry in TCRdb, which reprocessed the 5' RACE reads and gives no DNA. The sample has a few hundred thousand distinct CDR3 sequences. The sequence was collected from a human donor with ulcerative colitis or Crohn's disease, or a healthy co-twin of an affected twin (not recorded which). The rearrangement links TRBV9 to TRBJ2-1; there is no DNA to check the TCRdb D call of TRBD1. The specimen was blood. CDR3 region: CASSPRTGVNYNEQFF.